Listed below are T cell receptor beta chains from one sample, sequenced in a study of cytomegalovirus exposure and HLA in healthy donors. Measured with immunoSEQ multiplex PCR; TCRdb has only the in-frame clones, and not every one. Of fewer than 350,000 clones in the sample, 70% to 90% were seen once. Specimen: PBMCs. Receptors originate from a woman aged 18-35 years in good health and CMV-seronegative. Both conserved end residues are part of each CDR3. The D gene is left open where the match is weak. Not all rows give a size; the values are once, few, many and, for expanded clones, a class.

TRBJ2-5,TRBV7-2,few,NA,TGTGCCAGCAGCTTAGTGTCGGGAGAGACCCAGTACTTC,CASSLVSGETQYF
TRBJ2-1,TRBV28,NA,NA,TGTGCCAGCAGTCGACAGGTGTACAATGAGCAGTTCTTC,CASSRQVYNEQFF
TRBJ2-7,TRBV5-6,NA,NA,TGTGCCAGCAGCTTCCAGACAAGCACCTACGAGCAGTACTTC,CASSFQTSTYEQYF
TRBJ2-1,TRBV27,NA,TRBD2,TGTGCCAGCACAAGGCTAGCGGGAGAAGGGGGGGGTGAGCAGTTCTTC,CASTRLAGEGGGEQFF
TRBJ2-7,TRBV20-1,NA,NA,TGCAGAGACAGGCCGGGGGAGCAGTACTTC,CRDRPGEQYF
TRBJ2-1,TRBV28,NA,NA,TGTGCCAGCGGGGGGACCCTACCGGAGCAGTTCTTC,CASGGTLPEQFF
TRBJ2-3,TRBV5-8,many,TRBD1,TGTGCCAGCAGCTTGGTGGTTCCGGGACAGGGGCAAGATACGCAGTATTTT,CASSLVVPGQGQDTQYF
TRBJ1-2,TRBV7-9,NA,NA,TGTGCCAGCAGCCGTACACAAGTTGGCTTCCGTGGCTACACCTTC,CASSRTQVGFRGYTF
TRBJ2-1,TRBV5-1,few,TRBD1,TGCGCCAGCAGCTTGGCACCGGGACAGTCCTACAATGAGCAGTTCTTC,CASSLAPGQSYNEQFF
TRBJ2-1,TRBV11-2,NA,TRBD2,TGTGCCAGCAGCTTAGCCCCTAGCGGGAGTGTGAACAATGAGCAGTTCTTC,CASSLAPSGSVNNEQFF
TRBJ2-1,TRBV28,NA,NA,TGTGCCAGCAACCCGGGCGGGGAACTGGAGTTCTTC,CASNPGGELEFF
TRBJ2-3,TRBV5-1,NA,NA,TGCGCCAGCAGCTTGACAGGGAGCACAGATACGCAGTATTTT,CASSLTGSTDTQYF
TRBJ1-1,TRBV6-6,NA,TRBD1,TGTGCCAGCACCCTCGGCAGGGGGCTGGGCACTGAAGCTTTCTTT,CASTLGRGLGTEAFF
TRBJ2-7,TRBV28,NA,NA,TGTGCCAGCTCGATAGTATCACTAGGGTCCTACGAGCAGTACTTC,CASSIVSLGSYEQYF
TRBJ2-5,TRBV20-1,few,NA,TGCAGTGCTCACCACCAGGAGACCCAGTACTTC,CSAHHQETQYF
TRBJ1-2,TRBV5-1,NA,TRBD1,TGCGCCAGCAGCCCTCAACTTACAGGGGACTATGGCTACACCTTC,CASSPQLTGDYGYTF
TRBJ1-2,TRBV28,NA,TRBD1,TGTGCCAGCAGCGCGGCGATTGGGACAGGGGGCACCTCTCTCCAAAACTATGGCTACACCTTC,CASSAAIGTGGTSLQNYGYTF
TRBJ2-3,TRBV7-3,NA,TRBD2,TGTGCCAGCAGCTTGGGACTAGCGGCCCCAGATACGCAGTATTTT,CASSLGLAAPDTQYF
TRBJ2-7,TRBV11-2,NA,NA,TGTGCCAGCAGCTTAGGACCGACAGTGTCAGGTTACGAGCAGTACTTC,CASSLGPTVSGYEQYF
TRBJ2-3,TRBV6-4,many,NA,TGTGCCAGCAGTCCCGGGGGCACAGATACGCAGTATTTT,CASSPGGTDTQYF
TRBJ1-5,TRBV7-2,NA,NA,TGTGCCAGCAGCGCAGGGCCCTCCCAGCCCCAGCATTTT,CASSAGPSQPQHF
TRBJ2-7,TRBV5-1,few,NA,TGCGCCAGCAACCTGGACACCCCAGTGGATGAGCAGTACTTC,CASNLDTPVDEQYF
TRBJ2-7,TRBV9,NA,TRBD2,TGTGCCAGCAGCGCCCGGGAGGCTCTCTCCTACGAGCAGTACTTC,CASSAREALSYEQYF
TRBJ1-5,TRBV25-1,NA,NA,TGTGCCAGCAGTACCACAGGGAGCAATCAGCCCCAGCATTTT,CASSTTGSNQPQHF
TRBJ2-7,TRBV11-2,NA,TRBD1,TGTGCCAGCAGCTTAACTGGACAGGGCTACGAGCAGTACTTC,CASSLTGQGYEQYF
TRBJ2-1,TRBV7-9,once,TRBD2,TGTGCCAGCCGGGGCGCGGGAGGAATGGATGAGCAGTTCTTC,CASRGAGGMDEQFF
TRBJ2-5,TRBV25-1,NA,NA,TGTGCCAGCAGTGAATATCGAGGCACTCAAGAGACCCAGTACTTC,CASSEYRGTQETQYF
TRBJ2-1,TRBV10-3,NA,NA,TGTGCCATCAGTGTTAGCGGCCTAAGGAATGAGCAGTTCTTC,CAISVSGLRNEQFF
TRBJ2-3,TRBV9,NA,TRBD2,TGTGCCAGCAGCGTAGGTATGGGGCGGGAGGACTACACAGATACGCAGTATTTT,CASSVGMGREDYTDTQYF
TRBJ2-1,TRBV6-4,NA,NA,TGTGCCAGCAGCCCCGGCGGCTACGGTGAGCAGTTCTTC,CASSPGGYGEQFF
TRBJ2-7,TRBV7-8,NA,TRBD2,TGTGCCAGCAGCTCCCGGACTAGCGGGATATTCTACGAGCAGTACTTC,CASSSRTSGIFYEQYF
TRBJ2-7,TRBV2,NA,TRBD1,TGTGCCAGCAGTGATAGGGACAGGGGTTACGAGCAGTACTTC,CASSDRDRGYEQYF
TRBJ2-1,TRBV19,NA,TRBD2,TGTGCCAGTAGTGGGGACGGGGGGTATGAGCAGTTCTTC,CASSGDGGYEQFF
TRBJ1-2,TRBV10-3,once,NA,TGTGCCATCAGGTCCGGACAGTCATTTAACTATGGCTACACCTTC,CAIRSGQSFNYGYTF
TRBJ2-5,TRBV9,NA,NA,TGTGCCAGCAGCGTAGAGGGACAAAGGGCAGAGACCCAGTACTTC,CASSVEGQRAETQYF
TRBJ2-1,TRBV5-1,NA,NA,TGCGCCAGCAGCCGGAAGGGGGTTCCGAGGGAGGGTGATGAGCAGTTCTTC,CASSRKGVPREGDEQFF
TRBJ2-2,TRBV30,once,TRBD2,TGTGCCTGGAGTGCATTCCCGGGACTAGAGGACGGGGAGCTGTTTTTT,CAWSAFPGLEDGELFF
TRBJ1-5,TRBV5-1,NA,NA,TGCGCCAGTAGACGGGACTATAATCAGCCCCAGCATTTT,CASRRDYNQPQHF
TRBJ2-7,TRBV18,NA,NA,TGTGCCAGCTCACCGAGCCAGGGACTCACCGAGCAGTACTTC,CASSPSQGLTEQYF
TRBJ1-1,TRBV30,NA,TRBD1,TGTGCCTGGAGCCGGGACAGGGGGACTGAAGCTTTCTTT,CAWSRDRGTEAFF
TRBJ1-2,TRBV6-5,NA,TRBD1,TGTGCCAGCAGTTACTCTCGGGACAGGGGAGGCTACACCTTC,CASSYSRDRGGYTF
TRBJ1-6,TRBV28,few,NA,TGTGCCAGCAGTGGTCAGGGATATAATTCACCCCTCCACTTT,CASSGQGYNSPLHF
TRBJ2-2,TRBV6-4,NA,NA,TGTGCCAGCAGTGACTCCCCGGACAGGAACACCGGGGAGCTGTTTTTT,CASSDSPDRNTGELFF
TRBJ2-7,TRBV6-6,NA,NA,TGTGCCAGCAGTAGGGTGACAGAAGAGCAGTACTTC,CASSRVTEEQYF
TRBJ1-2,TRBV11-2,NA,NA,TGTGCCAGCAGCTGGGGTCGAGGGTATGGCTACACCTTC,CASSWGRGYGYTF
TRBJ2-1,TRBV30,NA,TRBD2,TGTGCCTGGAGAGGAGCGGGAGGGGGATACAATGAGCAGTTCTTC,CAWRGAGGGYNEQFF
TRBJ2-7,TRBV6-5,NA,TRBD1,TGTGCCAGCAGGGGACAGGGTGGGATCTACGAGCAGTACTTC,CASRGQGGIYEQYF
TRBJ2-4,TRBV27,NA,NA,TGTGCCAGCTACTATGGAAACATTCAGTACTTC,CASYYGNIQYF
TRBJ2-5,TRBV5-4,once,TRBD1,TGTGCCAGCAGCACAGGGGGGCAAGAGACCCAGTACTTC,CASSTGGQETQYF
TRBJ1-6,TRBV28,NA,NA,TGTGCCACCAGGAACGGGGATGGGTATTCACCCCTCCACTTT,CATRNGDGYSPLHF
TRBJ2-7,TRBV4-1,NA,NA,TGCGCCAGCAGCGCGACAGCCAACTACGAGCAGTACTTC,CASSATANYEQYF
TRBJ2-5,TRBV27,NA,TRBD2,TGTGCCAGCAGCTCGGGGGCGGGAGGGCCGGAGACCCAGTACTTC,CASSSGAGGPETQYF
TRBJ2-7,TRBV19,NA,NA,TGTGCCAGTAGTACAGGTCTCTCCTACGAGCAGTACTTC,CASSTGLSYEQYF
TRBJ1-6,TRBV7-9,few,TRBD1,TGTGCCAGCAGCTTGACAGGGGCACCCCTCCACTTT,CASSLTGAPLHF